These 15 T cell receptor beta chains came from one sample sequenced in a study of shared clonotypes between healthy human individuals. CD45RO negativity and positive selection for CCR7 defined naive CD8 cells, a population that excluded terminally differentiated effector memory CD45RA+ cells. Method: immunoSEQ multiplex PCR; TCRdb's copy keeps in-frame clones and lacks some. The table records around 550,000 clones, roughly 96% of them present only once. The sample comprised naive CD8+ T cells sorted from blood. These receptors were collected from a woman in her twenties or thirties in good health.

The DNA of the CDR3 is TGTGCCAGCGGCGGACAGGGTTCCTACAATGAGCAGTTCTTC. Translating gives CASGGQGSYNEQFF. This sequence joins TRBV28 and TRBJ2-1, with 8 bases matching TRBD1. Trimming took 8 bases from V and 1 from J; bases not matched to a gene: 4. Per the germline V gene, CDR1 is MDHEN and CDR2 is SYDVKM. This CDR3 comprises 14 residues.

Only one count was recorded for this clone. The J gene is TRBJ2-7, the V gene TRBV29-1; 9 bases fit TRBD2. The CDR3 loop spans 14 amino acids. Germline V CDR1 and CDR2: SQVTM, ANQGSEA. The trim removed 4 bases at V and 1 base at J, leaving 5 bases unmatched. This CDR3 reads CSVVLAGGSYEQYF. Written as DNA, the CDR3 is TGCAGCGTTGTTCTTGCGGGAGGGTCCTACGAGCAGTACTTC.

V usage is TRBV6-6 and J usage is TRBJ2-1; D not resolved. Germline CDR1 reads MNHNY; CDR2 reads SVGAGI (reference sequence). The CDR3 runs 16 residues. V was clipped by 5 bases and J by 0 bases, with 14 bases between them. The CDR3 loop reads CASSNSKSSSYNEQFF. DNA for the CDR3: TGTGCCAGCAGTAACAGTAAGTCAAGCTCCTACAATGAGCAGTTCTTC.

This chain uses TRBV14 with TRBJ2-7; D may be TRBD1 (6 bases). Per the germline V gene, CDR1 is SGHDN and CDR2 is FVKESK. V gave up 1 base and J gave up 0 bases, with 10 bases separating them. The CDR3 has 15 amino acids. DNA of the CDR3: TGTGCCAGCAGCCAAGTGACAGGACGCTCCTACGAGCAGTACTTC. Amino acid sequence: CASSQVTGRSYEQYF.

The DNA of the CDR3 is TGTGCCAGCAGCTTTGCCCCAGATACGCAGTATTTT. Translated, it gives CASSFAPDTQYF. This chain joins TRBV7-9 and TRBJ2-3; D remains ambiguous. This CDR3 spans 12 amino acids. Germline V lookup: CDR1 SEHNR, CDR2 FQNEAQ (reference sequence). The V gene lost 3 bases and the J gene lost 4 bases, with 5 bases spanning the gap.

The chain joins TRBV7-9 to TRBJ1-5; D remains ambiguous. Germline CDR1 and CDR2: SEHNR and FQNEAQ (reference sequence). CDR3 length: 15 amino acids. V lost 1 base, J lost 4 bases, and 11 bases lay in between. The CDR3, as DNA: TGTGCCAGCAGCTTAGGTTCCGGGGAGAATCAGCCCCAGCATTTT. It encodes CASSLGSGENQPQHF.

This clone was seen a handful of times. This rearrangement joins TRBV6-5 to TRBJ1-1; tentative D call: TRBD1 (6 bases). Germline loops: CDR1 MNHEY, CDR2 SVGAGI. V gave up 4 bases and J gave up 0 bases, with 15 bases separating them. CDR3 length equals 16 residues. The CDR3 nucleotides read TGTGCCAGCAGTTCTGAAGCGGGACATATGAACACTGAAGCTTTCTTT. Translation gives CASSSEAGHMNTEAFF.

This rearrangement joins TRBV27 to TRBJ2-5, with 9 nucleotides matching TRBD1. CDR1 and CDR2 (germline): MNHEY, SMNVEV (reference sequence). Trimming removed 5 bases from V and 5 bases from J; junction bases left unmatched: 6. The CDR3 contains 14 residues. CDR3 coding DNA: TGTGCCAGCAGTCCAACAGGGGGCTGGGAGACCCAGTACTTC. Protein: CASSPTGGWETQYF.

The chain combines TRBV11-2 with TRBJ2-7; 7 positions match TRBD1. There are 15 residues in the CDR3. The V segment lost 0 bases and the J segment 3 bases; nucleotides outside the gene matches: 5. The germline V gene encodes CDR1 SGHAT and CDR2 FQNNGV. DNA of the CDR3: TGTGCCAGCAGCTTAGACCGGGACAGACTCTACGAGCAGTACTTC. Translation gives CASSLDRDRLYEQYF.

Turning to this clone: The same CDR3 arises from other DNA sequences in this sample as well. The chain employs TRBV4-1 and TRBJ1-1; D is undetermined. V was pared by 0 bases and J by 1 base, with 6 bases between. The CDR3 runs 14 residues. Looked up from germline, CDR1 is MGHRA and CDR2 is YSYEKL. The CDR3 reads CASSQERGNTEAFF. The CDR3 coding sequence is TGCGCCAGCAGCCAAGAACGGGGGAACACTGAAGCTTTCTTT.

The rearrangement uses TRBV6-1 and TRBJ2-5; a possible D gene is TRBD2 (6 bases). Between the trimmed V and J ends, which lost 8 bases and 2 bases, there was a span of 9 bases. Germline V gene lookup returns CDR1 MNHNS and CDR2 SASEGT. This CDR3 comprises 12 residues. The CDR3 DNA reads TGTGCCAGCGTGGGACTGCAAGAGACCCAGTACTTC. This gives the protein CASVGLQETQYF.

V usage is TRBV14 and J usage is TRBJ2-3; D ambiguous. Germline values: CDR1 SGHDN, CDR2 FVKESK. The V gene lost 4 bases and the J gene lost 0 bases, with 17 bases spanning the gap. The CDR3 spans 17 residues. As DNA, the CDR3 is TGTGCCAGCAGCCCTAAAGCAATCGGGTTTAGCACAGATACGCAGTATTTT. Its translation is CASSPKAIGFSTDTQYF.

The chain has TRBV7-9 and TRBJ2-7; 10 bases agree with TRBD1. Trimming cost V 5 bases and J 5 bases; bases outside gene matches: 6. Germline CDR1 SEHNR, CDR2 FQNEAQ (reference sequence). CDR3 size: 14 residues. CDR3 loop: CASSHRDRGHEQYF. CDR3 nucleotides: TGTGCCAGCAGCCACCGGGACAGGGGACACGAGCAGTACTTC.

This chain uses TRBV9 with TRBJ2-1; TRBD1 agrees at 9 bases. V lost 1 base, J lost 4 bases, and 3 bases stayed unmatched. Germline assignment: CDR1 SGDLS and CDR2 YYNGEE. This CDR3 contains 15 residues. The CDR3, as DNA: TGTGCCAGCAGCGTATCCGGGACAGGGTACAATGAGCAGTTCTTC. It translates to CASSVSGTGYNEQFF.

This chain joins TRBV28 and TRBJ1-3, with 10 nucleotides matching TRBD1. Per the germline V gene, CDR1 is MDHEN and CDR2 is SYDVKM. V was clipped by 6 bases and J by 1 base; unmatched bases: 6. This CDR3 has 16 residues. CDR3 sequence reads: CASRRDRGRSGNTIYF. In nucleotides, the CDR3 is TGTGCCAGCAGACGGGACAGGGGAAGATCTGGAAACACCATATATTTT.